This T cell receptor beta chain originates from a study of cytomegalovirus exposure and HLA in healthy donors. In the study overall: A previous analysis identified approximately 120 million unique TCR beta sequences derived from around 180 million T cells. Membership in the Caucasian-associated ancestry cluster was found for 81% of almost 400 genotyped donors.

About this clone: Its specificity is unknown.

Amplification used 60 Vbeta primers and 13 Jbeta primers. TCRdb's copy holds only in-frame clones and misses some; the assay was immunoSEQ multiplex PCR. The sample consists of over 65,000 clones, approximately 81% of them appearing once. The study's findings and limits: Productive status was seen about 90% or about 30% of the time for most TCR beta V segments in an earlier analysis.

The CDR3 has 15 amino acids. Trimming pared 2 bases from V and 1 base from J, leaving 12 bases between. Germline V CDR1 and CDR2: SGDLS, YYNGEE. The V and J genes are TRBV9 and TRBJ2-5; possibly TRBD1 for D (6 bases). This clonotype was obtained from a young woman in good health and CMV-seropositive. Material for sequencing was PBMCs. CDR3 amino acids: CASSVGQGTQETQYF. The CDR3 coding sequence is TGTGCCAGCAGCGTTGGGCAGGGGACCCAAGAGACCCAGTACTTC.